The 24 T cell receptor beta chains below come from one sample, sequenced in a study of shared clonotypes between healthy human individuals. Data came from immunoSEQ multiplex PCR; TCRdb stores just in-frame clones and leaves some out. The top ten clones hold 0.39% of a sample with some 2.3 million clones, 93% of them seen once. Sequenced: naive CD4+ T cells from PBMCs. This sample's subset: CD45RA+ positively selected. Source of these receptors: a man aged 18 to 29 in good health. Some clones in this sample may be carry-over from other donors' samples.

The V and J genes are TRBV19 and TRBJ1-3; D not resolved. The germline gives CDR1 LNHDA, CDR2 SQIVND (reference sequence). This CDR3 contains 16 residues. V lost 3 bases and J 1 base, leaving 13 bases between the germline ends. The CDR3 nucleotides read TGTGCCAGTAGTATTAATCCCGCAATTTCTGGAAACACCATATATTTT. Translating gives CASSINPAISGNTIYF.

The CDR3 region has the DNA TGCGCCAGCAGCTTGGGACAGGACGCAAACACCATATATTTT. It yields the protein CASSLGQDANTIYF. This chain connects TRBV5-1 to TRBJ1-3, with D tentatively TRBD1 (6 bases). The CDR3 consists of 14 residues. Germline lookup yields CDR1 SGHRS and CDR2 YFSETQ. V dropped 0 bases and J dropped 6 bases, with 10 bases sitting between them.

The count of this clone is one. The chain employs TRBV9 and TRBJ2-7, with 9 bases matching TRBD1. The germline V gene encodes CDR1 SGDLS and CDR2 YYNGEE. There are 14 residues in the CDR3. V lost 7 bases and J lost 5; bases outside the gene matches: 10. The CDR3 sequence: CASGRGQGSHEQYF. CDR3 sequence (DNA): TGTGCCAGCGGAAGGGGACAGGGTAGCCACGAGCAGTACTTC.

CDR3 coding DNA: TGTGCCAGTAGTAGTTTGTCAGGACAGAAGAACACTGAAGCTTTCTTT. Translating gives CASSSLSGQKNTEAFF. V and J are TRBV19 and TRBJ1-1, with D perhaps matching TRBD1 (6 bases). The germline gives CDR1 LNHDA, CDR2 SQIVND (reference sequence). The CDR3 has 16 residues. V lost 4 bases, J lost 1 base, and 16 bases lay in between. Full variable domain (remainder filled in from reference TRBV19 and TRBJ1-1): DGGITQSPKYLFRKEGQNVTLSCEQNLNHDAMYWYRQDPGQGLRLIYYSQIVNDFQKGDIAEGYSVSREKKESFPLTVTSAQKNPTAFYLCASSSLSGQKNTEAFFGQGTRLTVV.

In this sample, this clone turned up once. The chain links TRBV6-5 to TRBJ2-5; 10 nucleotides agree with TRBD1. This CDR3 region has 13 residues. The V gene's germline CDR1 is MNHEY and CDR2 SVGAGI. After removal of 10 bases from V and 4 bases from J, the junction contained 6 bases not matched to a gene. As DNA, the CDR3 is TGTGCCACCGCGAGGACAGGGGGAGAGACCCAGTACTTC. Its translation is CATARTGGETQYF.

This clone has just one count. This chain uses TRBV19 with TRBJ2-3; 10 bases align to TRBD2. V shed 6 bases, J shed 2 bases, and the junction held 2 bases outside the gene matches. The CDR3 loop spans 14 amino acids. Germline CDR1 is LNHDA and CDR2 is SQIVND (reference sequence). This chain's CDR3 is CASRAGGPTDTQYF. DNA of the CDR3: TGTGCCAGTAGAGCGGGAGGGCCCACAGATACGCAGTATTTT.

This chain connects TRBV6-5 to TRBJ2-5, with D uncertain. The CDR3 consists of 13 residues. Between the trimmed V and J ends, which lost 9 bases and 2 bases, there was a span of 13 bases. Germline V gene lookup returns CDR1 MNHEY and CDR2 SVGAGI. CDR3 nucleotides: TGTGCCAGTTCCCCGCGGATACAAGAGACCCAGTACTTC. Protein sequence: CASSPRIQETQYF.

This chain links TRBV9 with TRBJ1-4; D remains ambiguous. V lost 4 bases, J lost 5 bases, and 9 bases lay in between. CDR1 and CDR2 from the germline V gene are SGDLS and YYNGEE. This CDR3 comprises 13 residues. In nucleotides, the CDR3 is TGTGCCAGCAGCAGGGTCGGGAATGAAAAACTGTTTTTT. It specifies CASSRVGNEKLFF.

The chain couples TRBV19 to TRBJ2-4; tentative D call: TRBD1 (5 bases). V was pared by 9 bases and J by 2 bases, with 23 bases between. The CDR3 covers 17 residues. Per the germline V gene, CDR1 is LNHDA and CDR2 is SQIVND (reference sequence). The CDR3 DNA follows: TGTGCCAGCTCGCCCGACAGACCAGTAGGGCCCAAAAACATTCAGTACTTC. Protein: CASSPDRPVGPKNIQYF.

The V gene is TRBV7-2, the J gene TRBJ2-2; no reliable D call. V shed 5 bases and J shed 4 bases, with 11 bases lying between them. CDR1 is SGHTA, CDR2 FQGNSA, per germline. This CDR3 region has 14 residues. The CDR3 loop reads CASSTFQGTGELFF. The CDR3 DNA follows: TGTGCCAGCAGCACCTTCCAAGGCACCGGGGAGCTGTTTTTT. Filled out from reference TRBV7-2 and TRBJ2-2, the complete variable domain reads GAGVSQSPSNKVTEKGKDVELRCDPISGHTALYWYRQSLGQGLEFLIYFQGNSAPDKSGLPSDRFSAERTGGSVSTLTIQRTQQEDSAVYLCASSTFQGTGELFFGEGSRLTVL.

This clone was recorded once. The rearrangement uses TRBV2 and TRBJ2-7; 8 nucleotides match TRBD1. The CDR3 contains 16 residues. Germline CDR1 SNHLY, CDR2 FYNNEI. V trimming: 6 bases; J trimming: 5 bases; junction bases outside the gene matches: 15. The CDR3 bases are TGTGCCAGCAGCAGGGGGCTAGGGGGGTCTCAGGACGAGCAGTACTTC. Protein product: CASSRGLGGSQDEQYF.

The genes are TRBV29-1 and TRBJ1-1; TRBD1 aligns across 10 bases. After removal of 5 bases from V and 6 bases from J, the junction contained 6 bases not matched to a gene. Germline V gene lookup returns CDR1 SQVTM and CDR2 ANQGSEA. This CDR3 has 13 amino acids. The CDR3 DNA is TGCAGCGTTCGACAGGGGGCAAGGGCTGAAGCTTTCTTT. Its translation is CSVRQGARAEAFF.

The rearrangement links TRBV5-8 to TRBJ1-5; the D is unclear. Germline V gene sequence: CDR1 SGHTS, CDR2 YDEGEE. V was pared by 0 bases and J by 7 bases, with 11 bases between. CDR3 length equals 14 residues. CDR3 DNA: TGTGCCAGCAGCTTGGATCCTCATGGGCAGCCCCAGCATTTT. It encodes CASSLDPHGQPQHF.

This chain's CDR3 is CASSQTRPSGLYNEQFF. The CDR3, as DNA: TGCGCCAGCAGCCAAACCCGGCCTAGCGGATTGTACAATGAGCAGTTCTTC. The gene calls are TRBV4-3 and TRBJ2-1; 7 bases line up with TRBD2. Germline-derived CDR1 and CDR2 are LGHNA and YSLEER. CDR3 size: 17 residues. V dropped 2 bases and J dropped 4; count of bases not matched to a gene: 11.

The V and J genes are TRBV27 and TRBJ2-1, with TRBD2 identical over 7 bases. With V trimmed by 5 bases and J by 5 bases, 9 bases remained unmatched. Germline lookup yields CDR1 MNHEY and CDR2 SMNVEV (reference sequence). This CDR3 is built from 15 residues. In DNA form, the CDR3 reads TGTGCCAGCAGTCCCTTGGGAGGGAGGGACAATGAGCAGTTCTTC. It encodes CASSPLGGRDNEQFF.

The J gene is TRBJ1-2, the V gene TRBV2; the D is unclear. The V end lost 0 bases, the J end lost 4 bases, and 9 bases lay between the germline ends. The CDR3 spans 14 residues. Looked up from germline, CDR1 is SNHLY and CDR2 is FYNNEI. CDR3 sequence reads: CASSEALGGYGYTF. CDR3 DNA: TGTGCCAGCAGTGAAGCGTTGGGAGGCTATGGCTACACCTTC.

The CDR3 nucleotides read TGTGCCAGCAGCTTTGACAGGGCTCCTGGAAACACCATATATTTT. It encodes CASSFDRAPGNTIYF. The J gene is TRBJ1-3, the V gene TRBV5-4, with TRBD1 identical over 7 bases. The trim removed 2 bases at V and 2 bases at J, leaving 4 bases unmatched. There are 15 residues in the CDR3. CDR1 is SGHNT and CDR2 is YYREEE in the germline V gene (reference sequence).

This rearrangement joins TRBV6-1 to TRBJ1-5, with 7 bases lining up with TRBD1. The CDR3 has 14 amino acids. J gave up 5 bases and V 2 bases, and 3 bases lay outside the gene matches. Germline CDR1 reads MNHNS; CDR2 reads SASEGT. CDR3 residues: CASSESQGDQPQHF. CDR3 sequence (DNA): TGTGCCAGCAGTGAAAGTCAGGGGGATCAGCCCCAGCATTTT.

The J gene is TRBJ2-5, the V gene TRBV20-1; D unclear. The CDR3 loop spans 11 amino acids. The germline V and J ends were trimmed by 2 bases and 5 bases, with 6 bases remaining between them. Looked up from germline, CDR1 is DFQATT and CDR2 is SNEGSKA (reference sequence). The CDR3 nucleotides read TGCAGTGCTAGAAGGGTTGAGACCCAGTACTTC. This sequence encodes CSARRVETQYF.

The V and J genes are TRBV29-1 and TRBJ2-6; D unclear. The CDR3 sequence is 13 residues long. With 8 bases removed from V and 1 base from J, the gap between germline ends came to 9 bases. Germline V lookup: CDR1 SQVTM, CDR2 ANQGSEA. The CDR3 DNA reads TGCAGCATCAGTACGTCTGGGGCCAACGTCCTGACTTTC. This encodes CSISTSGANVLTF.

A note on this clone: Other DNA sequences in this sample translate to the same CDR3. The J gene is TRBJ2-6, the V gene TRBV9, with D hard to call. The germline CDR1 and CDR2 sequences are SGDLS and YYNGEE. CDR3 length equals 15 residues. The germline V and J ends were trimmed by 0 bases and 3 bases, with 7 bases remaining between them. The DNA of the CDR3 is TGTGCCAGCAGCGTAGGGGGTCGTGGGGCCAACGTCCTGACTTTC. Protein sequence: CASSVGGRGANVLTF.

About this clone itself: At the DNA level, this CDR3 is encoded by other sequences in the same sample as well. This chain uses TRBV7-2 with TRBJ1-1; 8 positions match TRBD1. This CDR3 has 15 amino acids. Germline-derived CDR1 and CDR2 are SGHTA and FQGNSA. J gave up 4 bases and V 2 bases, and 6 bases lay outside the gene matches. CDR3 in amino acids: CASSLPGQGGTEAFF. CDR3 DNA sequence: TGTGCCAGCAGCTTACCCGGACAGGGAGGCACTGAAGCTTTCTTT.

This clone came up a few times. The gene calls are TRBV6-5 and TRBJ1-1; possibly TRBD1 for D (5 bases). Germline CDR1 and CDR2: MNHEY and SVGAGI. CDR3 size: 12 residues. V lost 7 bases and J 8 bases, leaving 14 bases between the germline ends. The CDR3 region has the DNA TGTGCCAGCACCGGGGGGGGAAGGGAAGCTTTCTTT. It specifies CASTGGGREAFF.

The chain is built from TRBV11-3 and TRBJ2-1, with D tentatively TRBD1 (6 bases). Trimming took off 3 bases at V and 7 bases at J, with 16 bases between the two ends. This CDR3 contains 15 residues. CDR1 is SGHNT and CDR2 is YENEEA in the germline V gene. The CDR3 protein is CASSFGTPAWNEQFF. The CDR3 DNA follows: TGTGCCAGCAGCTTTGGGACACCTGCTTGGAATGAGCAGTTCTTC.